Presented here are 17 T cell receptor beta chains from one specimen sequenced in a study of T cells in Graves' hyperthyroidism and ophthalmopathy. The source material, RNA transcripts, was used to amplify TCR beta CDR3 regions. RT-PCR in the first round (using the HTBI primer set) targeted the TCR CDR3. From the multiplex PCR reads, TCRdb called clonotypes with MiXCR, one entry per CDR3 protein. This table has fewer than 350,000 distinct CDR3 sequences, over 20% appearing once. Sequenced material: blood. These receptor sequences come from a woman in her fifties or sixties with Graves' hyperthyroidism.

This clonotype was counted ten times or more. The chain links TRBV18 to TRBJ2-7; D gene unclear. The V gene's germline CDR1 is KGHSH and CDR2 LQKENI. This CDR3 comprises 15 residues. V was clipped by 0 bases and J by 0 bases, with 9 bases between them. CDR3 region: CASSPPAVNSYEQYF. The DNA of the CDR3 is TGTGCCAGCTCACCACCGGCAGTGAACTCCTACGAGCAGTACTTC.

Notes on this clonotype: The junction differs from germline at one of its ends, possibly a read error. The chain uses TRBV29-1 and TRBJ1-1; D is undetermined. Per the germline V gene, CDR1 is SQVTM and CDR2 is ANQGSEA. The CDR3 has 12 amino acids. The CDR3 loop reads CNVGPRDTEAFF. CDR3 DNA sequence: TGCAACGTTGGCCCTAGGGACACTGAAGCTTTCTTT.

In its sample, this clonotype was seen many times. The chain couples TRBV12-3 or TRBV12-4 to TRBJ2-7; 11 positions match TRBD2. CDR3 length: 15 residues. V lost 1 base to trimming and J lost 5 bases; unmatched junction nucleotides: 4. The CDR3 sequence is CASSLVAGGPHEQYF. The CDR3 nucleotides read TGTGCCAGCAGTTTAGTAGCGGGAGGGCCCCACGAGCAGTACTTC.

Ten or more counts support this clonotype. The chain employs TRBV11-2 and TRBJ2-3; D not certain. Trimming left V 5 bases short and J 1 base short, with 10 bases between. This CDR3 has 14 amino acids. Looked up from germline, CDR1 is SGHAT and CDR2 is FQNNGV. The CDR3: CASSPPGRTDTQYF. The CDR3 DNA reads TGTGCCAGCAGCCCCCCGGGCCGCACAGATACGCAGTATTTT.

The chain uses TRBV28 and TRBJ2-7; 10 bases agree with TRBD1. There are 16 residues in the CDR3. Germline loops: CDR1 MDHEN, CDR2 SYDVKM. V was pared by 1 base and J by 3 bases, with 6 bases of the junction left unmatched. The CDR3 sequence is CASSLYRDRGDYEQYF. The CDR3 DNA reads as TGTGCCAGCAGTTTATACCGGGACAGGGGTGACTACGAGCAGTACTTC.

This clonotype was picked up many times. The chain has TRBV3-1 and TRBJ2-1; possible D gene TRBD2, 5 bases. This CDR3 region has 14 residues. Germline assignment: CDR1 LGHDT and CDR2 YNNKEL (reference sequence). Trimming left V 1 base short and J 9 bases short, with 13 bases between. CDR3 sequence reads: CASSQASSGGEQFF. The CDR3 DNA reads as TGTGCCAGCAGCCAAGCATCGAGCGGCGGTGAGCAGTTCTTC.

The chain is built from TRBV20-1 and TRBJ1-4; a weak D match, TRBD1 (5 bases). V lost 4 bases to trimming and J lost 5 bases, with 14 bases between them. Germline CDR1 reads DFQATT; CDR2 reads SNEGSKA (reference sequence). This CDR3 spans 14 amino acids. The CDR3, as DNA: TGCAGTGCTACTGGGGGAGGAGGGAATGAAAAACTGTTTTTT. Its translation: CSATGGGGNEKLFF.

V usage is TRBV20-1 and J usage is TRBJ1-6; no definite D call. Per the germline V gene, CDR1 is DFQATT and CDR2 is SNEGSKA (reference sequence). The CDR3 is 14 amino acids. The V end lost 1 base, the J end lost 6 bases, and 10 bases lay between the germline ends. The CDR3 DNA reads as TGCAGTGCTAGAGGAGGGTTTGGTAATTCACCCCTCCACTTT. It is translated as CSARGGFGNSPLHF.

This clonotype occurred many times. V usage is TRBV12-3 or TRBV12-4 and J usage is TRBJ1-2; 7 nucleotides align to TRBD1. V trimming: 5 bases; J trimming: 3 bases; junction bases outside the gene matches: 6. The CDR3 length is 14 residues. DNA of the CDR3: TGTGCCAGCAGTCCAAGGGGGCCGGACTATGGCTACACCTTC. Protein: CASSPRGPDYGYTF.

This clonotype was seen at least ten times. The chain couples TRBV28 to TRBJ1-6, with D possibly matching TRBD1 (5 bases). This CDR3 contains 14 residues. Germline assignment: CDR1 MDHEN and CDR2 SYDVKM. V was trimmed by 5 bases and J by 9 bases, leaving 14 bases between them. In DNA, the CDR3 is TGTGCCAGCAGTCCGTTGGGGGGGTTTTCACCCCTCCACTTT. Residues: CASSPLGGFSPLHF.

This clonotype was observed at least ten times. This sequence joins TRBV18 and TRBJ2-2, with D perhaps matching TRBD1 (6 bases). CDR1 is KGHSH, CDR2 LQKENI, per germline. The CDR3 extends over 14 amino acids. V was pared by 4 bases and J by 1 base, with 7 bases between. Here the CDR3 reads CASSQDRNTGELFF. For the CDR3, the DNA is TGTGCCAGCTCACAGGACAGGAACACCGGGGAGCTGTTTTTT.

This clonotype was seen a few times. The rearrangement uses TRBV7-6 and TRBJ2-5; maybe TRBD2 (6 bases). V dropped 0 bases and J dropped 1 base, with 9 bases sitting between them. CDR1 SGHVS and CDR2 FNYEAQ come from the germline V gene. This CDR3 spans 15 amino acids. In nucleotides, the CDR3 is TGTGCCAGCAGCTTAGCCGGGAGTCGCCAAGAGACCCAGTACTTC. Amino acid sequence: CASSLAGSRQETQYF. The whole variable domain, filled in from reference TRBV7-6 and TRBJ2-5, reads GAGVSQSPRYKVTKRGQDVALRCDPISGHVSLYWYRQALGQGPEFLTYFNYEAQQDKSGLPNDRFSAERPEGSISTLTIQRTEQRDSAMYRCASSLAGSRQETQYFGPGTRLLVL.

This clonotype was observed many times. The chain has TRBV13 and TRBJ1-1; no clear D. Per germline, CDR1 PRHDT and CDR2 FYEKMQ (reference sequence). V lost 7 bases to trimming and J lost 7 bases, with 13 bases between them. The CDR3 consists of 12 residues. The CDR3 DNA reads as TGTGCCAGCAACGAGCCGGGAATTGAAGCTTTCTTT. This gives the protein CASNEPGIEAFF.

The V gene is TRBV7-2, the J gene TRBJ2-7; 7 nucleotides match TRBD1. After removal of 1 base from V and 5 bases from J, the junction contained 17 bases not matched to a gene. Germline lookup yields CDR1 SGHTA and CDR2 FQGNSA. There are 18 residues in the CDR3. The CDR3 coding sequence is TGTGCCAGCAGCTTAGGTATAAATCAGGGGGTAAGAGTGGACGAGCAGTACTTC. Its translation: CASSLGINQGVRVDEQYF.

The chain carries TRBV6-4 and TRBJ2-1, with unresolved D. There are 12 residues in the CDR3. V was cut by 0 bases and J by 4 bases, with 1 base left in between. From germline, CDR1 is MRHNA and CDR2 SNTAGT. The CDR3 DNA reads as TGTGCCAGCAGTGACTCTTACAATGAGCAGTTCTTC. It translates to CASSDSYNEQFF.

The sample holds many counts of this clonotype. V is TRBV12-3 or TRBV12-4 and J is TRBJ1-2; possibly TRBD1 for D (6 bases). The CDR3 length is 15 residues. Trimming removed 3 bases at V and 3 bases at J, with 14 bases between. The chain's CDR3 is CASSLSRRGDYGYTF. The DNA for the CDR3 is TGTGCCAGCAGTTTGAGTCGCAGGGGAGACTATGGCTACACCTTC.

This clonotype was observed a few times. The chain uses TRBV27 and TRBJ1-2; 8 nucleotides align to TRBD1. The CDR3 length is 15 residues. The V segment lost 5 bases and the J segment 7 bases; nucleotides outside the gene matches: 12. Germline assignment: CDR1 MNHEY and CDR2 SMNVEV (reference sequence). The CDR3 DNA follows: TGTGCCAGCAGTCTAAGTGGACAGGGCCTTGCTGGCTACACCTTC. Translating gives CASSLSGQGLAGYTF.